The present T cell receptor beta chain was sequenced within a study of blood T cells in healthy people across ages. Points on this clonotype: Its antigen is undetermined.

Findings and caveats of the study: Roughly linearly, TCR beta diversity per million T cells fell as age increased. Estimates of diversity drawn from one million T cells were considered underestimates. Versus aged donors, long-lived donors had higher diversity and more naive CD4+ cells. Expanded clonotype changes were possibly confounded by unknown donor CMV status.

CDR1 is SGHRS and CDR2 is YFSETQ in the germline V gene. V shed 3 bases, J shed 1 base, and the junction held 4 bases outside the gene matches. CDR3 length: 16 residues. The use of a sample-barcoded 5' primer and a J-beta primer mix characterized a second PCR of 7 to 11 cycles. TCRdb ran MiXCR on the 5' RACE reads and lists one entry per CDR3 protein. The data show about 1.6 million distinct CDR3 sequences, about 35% seen once. The chain recombines TRBV5-1 with TRBJ2-2; 9 bases line up with TRBD2. Sequenced material: blood. This TCR derives from a woman aged 25-40 years in good health. The CDR3 nucleotides read TGCGCCAGCAGCTGGGGACTAGCTCTGAACACCGGGGAGCTGTTTTTT. This gives the protein CASSWGLALNTGELFF.